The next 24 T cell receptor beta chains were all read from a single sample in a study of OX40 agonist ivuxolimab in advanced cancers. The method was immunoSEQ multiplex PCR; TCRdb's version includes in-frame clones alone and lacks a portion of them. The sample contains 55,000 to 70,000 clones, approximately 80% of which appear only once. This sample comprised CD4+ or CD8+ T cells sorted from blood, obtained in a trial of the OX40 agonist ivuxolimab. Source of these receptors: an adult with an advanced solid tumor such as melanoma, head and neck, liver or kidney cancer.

Here the CDR3 reads CASSPGLAEHNEQFF. The CDR3 nucleotides are TGTGCCAGCTCACCGGGACTAGCAGAACACAATGAGCAGTTCTTC. The rearrangement links TRBV18 to TRBJ2-1, with 9 bases aligning to TRBD2. Germline CDR1 reads KGHSH; CDR2 reads LQKENI. The CDR3 extends over 15 amino acids. Unmatched junction bases numbered 5, after V lost 3 bases and J lost 5 bases.

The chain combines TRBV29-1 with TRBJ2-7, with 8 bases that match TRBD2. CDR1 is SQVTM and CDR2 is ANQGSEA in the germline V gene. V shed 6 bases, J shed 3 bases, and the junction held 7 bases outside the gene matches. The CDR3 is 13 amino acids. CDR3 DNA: TGCAGCGTAACTATAGCGGGAAACTACGAGCAGTACTTC. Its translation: CSVTIAGNYEQYF.

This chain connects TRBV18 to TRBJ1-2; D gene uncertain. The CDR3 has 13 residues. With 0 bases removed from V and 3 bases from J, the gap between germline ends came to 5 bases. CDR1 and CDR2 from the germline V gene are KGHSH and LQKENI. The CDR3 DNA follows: TGTGCCAGCTCACCACCGGCAGACTATGGCTACACCTTC. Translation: CASSPPADYGYTF.

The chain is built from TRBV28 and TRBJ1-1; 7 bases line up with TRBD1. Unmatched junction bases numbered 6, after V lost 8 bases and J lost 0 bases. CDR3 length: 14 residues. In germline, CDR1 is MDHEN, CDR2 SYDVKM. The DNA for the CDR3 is TGTGCCAGCCGCCAGGGGGACGTGAACACTGAAGCTTTCTTT. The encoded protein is CASRQGDVNTEAFF.

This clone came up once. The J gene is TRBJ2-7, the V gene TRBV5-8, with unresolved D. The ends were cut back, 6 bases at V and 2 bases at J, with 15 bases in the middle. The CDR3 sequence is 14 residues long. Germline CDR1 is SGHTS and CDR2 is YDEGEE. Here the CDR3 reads CASNPPGFTYEQYF. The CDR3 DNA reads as TGTGCCAGCAACCCTCCAGGTTTCACCTACGAGCAGTACTTC.

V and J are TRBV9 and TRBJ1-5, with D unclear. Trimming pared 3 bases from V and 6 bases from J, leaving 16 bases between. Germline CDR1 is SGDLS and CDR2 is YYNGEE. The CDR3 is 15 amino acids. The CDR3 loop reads CASSAEGREAQPQHF. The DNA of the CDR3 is TGTGCCAGCAGCGCCGAGGGTAGGGAGGCTCAGCCCCAGCATTTT.

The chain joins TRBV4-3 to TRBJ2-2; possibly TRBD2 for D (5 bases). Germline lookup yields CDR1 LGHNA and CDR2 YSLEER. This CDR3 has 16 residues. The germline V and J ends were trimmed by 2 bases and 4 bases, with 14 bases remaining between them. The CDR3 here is CASSQSRGPRTGELFF. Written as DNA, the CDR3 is TGCGCCAGCAGCCAATCGAGAGGGCCTCGCACCGGGGAGCTGTTTTTT.

CDR3: CSARLAGELFF. The CDR3 DNA reads as TGCAGTGCCAGACTCGCCGGGGAGCTGTTTTTT. The chain has TRBV20-1 and TRBJ2-2; D call uncertain. CDR1 DFQATT and CDR2 SNEGSKA come from the germline V gene (reference sequence). The V gene lost 6 bases and the J gene lost 6 bases, with 8 bases spanning the gap. The CDR3 contains 11 residues.

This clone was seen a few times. CDR3 sequence reads: CASSQERGLRGTDTQYF. The CDR3 nucleotides read TGTGCCAGCAGCCAAGAACGCGGGTTAAGAGGCACAGATACGCAGTATTTT. V usage is TRBV14 and J usage is TRBJ2-3; tentatively, D is TRBD2 (5 bases). This CDR3 is built from 17 residues. V was trimmed by 0 bases and J by 1 base, leaving 14 bases between them. Germline V lookup: CDR1 SGHDN, CDR2 FVKESK.

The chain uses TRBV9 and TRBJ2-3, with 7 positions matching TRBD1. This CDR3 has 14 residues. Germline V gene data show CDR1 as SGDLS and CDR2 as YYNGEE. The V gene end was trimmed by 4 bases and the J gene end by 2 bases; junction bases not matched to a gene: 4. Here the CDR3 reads CASSLQGNTDTQYF. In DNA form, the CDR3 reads TGTGCCAGCAGCTTACAGGGGAACACAGATACGCAGTATTTT.

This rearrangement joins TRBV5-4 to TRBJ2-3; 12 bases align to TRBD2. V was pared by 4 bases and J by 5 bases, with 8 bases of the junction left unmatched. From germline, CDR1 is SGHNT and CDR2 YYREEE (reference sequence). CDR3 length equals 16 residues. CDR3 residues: CASSPASGRVEDTQYF. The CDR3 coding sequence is TGTGCCAGCAGCCCTGCTAGCGGGAGGGTTGAAGATACGCAGTATTTT.

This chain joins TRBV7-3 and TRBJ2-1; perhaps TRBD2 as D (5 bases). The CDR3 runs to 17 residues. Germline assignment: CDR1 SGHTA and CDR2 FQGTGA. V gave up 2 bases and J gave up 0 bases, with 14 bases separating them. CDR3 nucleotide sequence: TGTGCCAGCAGCTTACGAGGCGGGCTGAGCTCCTACAATGAGCAGTTCTTC. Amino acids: CASSLRGGLSSYNEQFF.

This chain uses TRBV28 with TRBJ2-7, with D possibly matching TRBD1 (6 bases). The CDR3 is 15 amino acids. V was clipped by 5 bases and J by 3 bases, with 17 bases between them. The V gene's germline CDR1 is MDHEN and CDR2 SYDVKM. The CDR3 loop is CASSRQNRVSYEQYF. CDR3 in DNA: TGTGCCAGCAGTAGACAAAACAGGGTTAGCTACGAGCAGTACTTC.

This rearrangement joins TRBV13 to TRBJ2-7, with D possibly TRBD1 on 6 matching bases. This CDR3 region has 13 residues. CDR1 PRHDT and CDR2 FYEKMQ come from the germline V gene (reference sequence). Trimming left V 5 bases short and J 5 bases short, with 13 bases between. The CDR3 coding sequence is TGTGCCAGCAGCCCACAGGGTTTCCACGAGCAGTACTTC. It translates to CASSPQGFHEQYF.

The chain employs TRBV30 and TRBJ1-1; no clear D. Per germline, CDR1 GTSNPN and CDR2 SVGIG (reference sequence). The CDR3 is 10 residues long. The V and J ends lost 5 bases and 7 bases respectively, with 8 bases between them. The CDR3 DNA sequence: TGTGCCTGGGGACTCAGTGAAGCTTTCTTT. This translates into CAWGLSEAFF.

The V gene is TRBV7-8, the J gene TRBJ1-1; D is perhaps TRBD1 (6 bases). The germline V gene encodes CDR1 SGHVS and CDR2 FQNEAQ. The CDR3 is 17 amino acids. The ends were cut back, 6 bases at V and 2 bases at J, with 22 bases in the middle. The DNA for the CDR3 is TGTGCCAGCAGTTTCCCTGGTGGTACAGGGCTCAACACTGAAGCTTTCTTT. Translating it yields CASSFPGGTGLNTEAFF.

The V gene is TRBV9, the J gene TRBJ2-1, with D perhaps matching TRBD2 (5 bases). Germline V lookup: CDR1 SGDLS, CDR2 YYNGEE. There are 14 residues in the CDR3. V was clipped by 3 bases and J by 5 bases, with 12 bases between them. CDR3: CASSAEGSHNEQFF. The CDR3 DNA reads TGTGCCAGCAGCGCCGAGGGCAGCCACAATGAGCAGTTCTTC.

Here the CDR3 reads CASSPWTSGTDTQYF. DNA for the CDR3: TGTGCCAGCAGCCCCTGGACTAGCGGGACAGATACGCAGTATTTT. The V gene is TRBV7-2, the J gene TRBJ2-3, with TRBD2 matching over 11 bases. The ends lost 5 bases at V and 3 bases at J; junction bases unmatched: 4. CDR1 is SGHTA and CDR2 is FQGNSA in the germline V gene. The CDR3 is 15 residues long. Drawing the rest from reference TRBV7-2 and TRBJ2-3, the complete variable domain is GAGVSQSPSNKVTEKGKDVELRCDPISGHTALYWYRQSLGQGLEFLIYFQGNSAPDKSGLPSDRFSAERTGGSVSTLTIQRTQQEDSAVYLCASSPWTSGTDTQYFGPGTRLTVL.

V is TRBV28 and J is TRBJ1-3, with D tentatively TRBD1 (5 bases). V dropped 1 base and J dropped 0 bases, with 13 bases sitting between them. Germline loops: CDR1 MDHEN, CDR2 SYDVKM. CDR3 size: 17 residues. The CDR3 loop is CASSLLVSGYSGNTIYF. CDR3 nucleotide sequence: TGTGCCAGCAGTTTATTGGTATCAGGGTACTCTGGAAACACCATATATTTT. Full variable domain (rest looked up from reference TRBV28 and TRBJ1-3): DVKVTQSSRYLVKRTGEKVFLECVQDMDHENMFWYRQDPGLGLRLIYFSYDVKMKEKGDIPEGYSVSREKKERFSLILESASTNQTSMYLCASSLLVSGYSGNTIYFGEGSWLTVV.

The CDR3 protein is CASSPPTGLTETQYF. The DNA for the CDR3 is TGTGCCAGCTCACCACCGACAGGGCTAACGGAGACCCAGTACTTC. The rearrangement links TRBV18 to TRBJ2-5; TRBD1 agrees at 7 bases. Germline CDR1 KGHSH, CDR2 LQKENI. V was pared by 0 bases and J by 5 bases, with 6 bases of the junction left unmatched. There are 15 residues in the CDR3.

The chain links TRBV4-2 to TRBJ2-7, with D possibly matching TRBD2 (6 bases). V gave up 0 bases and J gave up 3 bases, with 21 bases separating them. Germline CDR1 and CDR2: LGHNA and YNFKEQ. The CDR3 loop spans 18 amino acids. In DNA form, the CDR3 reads TGTGCCAGCAGCCAAGAGAGAGAGGAGGGGTCGTCGGTCTACGAGCAGTACTTC. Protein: CASSQEREEGSSVYEQYF.

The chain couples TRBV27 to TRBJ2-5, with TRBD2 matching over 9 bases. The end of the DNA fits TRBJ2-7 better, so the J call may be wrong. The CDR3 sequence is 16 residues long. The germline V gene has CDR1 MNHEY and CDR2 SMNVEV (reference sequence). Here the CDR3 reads CASSLSNAGGRNEQYF. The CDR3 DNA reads TGTGCCAGCAGTTTAAGTAACGCGGGAGGGCGGAACGAGCAGTACTTC.

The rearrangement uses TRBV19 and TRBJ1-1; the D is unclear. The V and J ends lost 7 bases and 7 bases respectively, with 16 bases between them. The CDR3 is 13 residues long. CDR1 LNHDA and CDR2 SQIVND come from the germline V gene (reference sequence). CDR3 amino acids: CASNEGGGREAFF. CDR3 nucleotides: TGTGCCAGTAATGAGGGAGGAGGCCGTGAAGCTTTCTTT.

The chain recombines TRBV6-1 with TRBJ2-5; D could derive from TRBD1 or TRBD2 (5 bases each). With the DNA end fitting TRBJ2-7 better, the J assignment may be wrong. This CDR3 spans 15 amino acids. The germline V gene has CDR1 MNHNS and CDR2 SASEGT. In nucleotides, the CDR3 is TGTGCCAGCAGTGAAAGGGGACGAGGAACCTACGAGCAGTACTTC. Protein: CASSERGRGTYEQYF.